The subject of this entry is one TCR beta chain. Its target is not known. Here immunoSEQ multiplex PCR was the method, and the copy in TCRdb shows in-frame clones only, minus some. Of about 150,000 clones in the sample, more than 85% were seen once. CDR1 SGHDT and CDR2 YYEEEE come from the germline V gene. This CDR3 is 16 amino acids long. V lost 4 bases and J lost 8; bases outside the gene matches: 15. These data originate in a study of T cell responses to AZD1222 COVID-19 vaccine. Study-wide findings and caveats: Females outnumbered males among donors, who were mostly white British; clonal diversity was possibly underestimated. Increases in Spike-specific TCR breadth and depth were seen after two AZD1222 doses. At study baseline, merely a handful of AZD1222 recipients were seropositive.

The input for sequencing was peripheral blood, taken on day 0 of AZD1222 vaccination. This TCR derives from an adult in good health. The chain combines TRBV5-6 with TRBJ1-1, with 9 positions matching TRBD1. The DNA for the CDR3 is TGTGCCAGCAGCGGGGGGACAGGGTGGCGGAACAGGGAAGCTTTCTTT. It specifies CASSGGTGWRNREAFF.